This T cell receptor beta chain was recovered during a study of long-term antiretroviral therapy in people with HIV. Runs used v3.0 of the immunoSEQ assay and were done at survey level. The repertoire was sequenced with immunoSEQ multiplex PCR; TCRdb's copy has only in-frame clones and lacks some. The sample yields tens of thousands of clones, 75% to 85% seen once. Trimming at V came to 5 bases and at J to 8 bases, leaving 3 bases not matched to a gene. The CDR3 runs 13 residues. Germline V CDR1 and CDR2: SGHAT, FQDESV (reference sequence). The sequence was collected from a middle-aged man with HIV. The sample in question was unsorted PBMCs, obtained 0.3 years after starting antiretroviral therapy. The V call is TRBV11-1, the J call TRBJ1-6, with TRBD1 identical over 7 bases. This chain's CDR3 is CASSQDRHSPLHF. In DNA form, the CDR3 reads TGTGCCAGCAGCCAGGACAGGCATTCACCCCTCCACTTT. Drawing the rest from reference TRBV11-1 and TRBJ1-6, the complete variable domain is EAEVAQSPRYKITEKSQAVAFWCDPISGHATLYWYRQILGQGPELLVQFQDESVVDDSQLPKDRFSAERLKGVDSTLKIQPAELGDSAMYLCASSQDRHSPLHFGNGTRLTVT.